These T cell receptor beta chains were read from a single sample in a study of OX40 agonist ivuxolimab in advanced cancers. Produced via immunoSEQ multiplex PCR; TCRdb's table is partial and in-frame only. The data contain approximately 90,000 clones, around 85% of them seen just once; the ten biggest clones take up roughly 1.4%. The sequencing used CD4+ or CD8+ T cells sorted from blood, collected in a trial of the OX40 agonist ivuxolimab. The receptors shown here come from an adult with an advanced solid tumor such as melanoma, head and neck, liver or kidney cancer. The CDR3 runs from the conserved cysteine through the conserved F or W. D genes are given only for firm matches. Clone size is given for some rows only: seen once, a few or many times, or a class if the clone is expanded.

v_gene	d_gene	abundance	j_gene	CDR3nt	CDR3aa
TRBV11-1	.	.	TRBJ2-4	TGTGCCAGCAGCTTGGGGGACATTCAGTACTTC	CASSLGDIQYF
TRBV5-1	.	.	TRBJ2-5	TGCGCCAGCAGCTTGATCCGGGAGACCCAGTACTTC	CASSLIRETQYF
TRBV15	.	.	TRBJ1-1	TGTGCCACCAGCAGAGAAACGGTGAACCCCAAAGCTTTCTTT	CATSRETVNPKAFF
TRBV7-6	TRBD1	.	TRBJ2-7	TGTGCCAGCAGCCGGACAGGAAATGATGGCGAGCAGTACTTC	CASSRTGNDGEQYF
TRBV7-9	.	.	TRBJ2-1	TGTGCCAGCAGCTTTCAGAGTGAGCAGTTCTTC	CASSFQSEQFF
TRBV5-1	TRBD1	.	TRBJ1-1	TGCGCCAGCAGCTTAGCATCTACAGGGGGGATGAACACTGAAGCTTTCTTT	CASSLASTGGMNTEAFF
TRBV7-3	.	.	TRBJ2-3	TGTGCCAGCAGCTTCGGGGTCACAGATACGCAGTATTTT	CASSFGVTDTQYF
TRBV11-1	.	.	TRBJ2-5	TGTGCCAGCAGCTTAGACCCGGGGGCTGAGACCCAGTACTTC	CASSLDPGAETQYF
TRBV4-2	TRBD1	.	TRBJ1-3	TGTGCCAGCAGCCAACTTACAGGGGAATCTGGAAACACCATATATTTT	CASSQLTGESGNTIYF
TRBV11-2	.	.	TRBJ2-1	TGTGCCAGCAGCTTAGATCGTTTGGGGGTCAATGAGCAGTTCTTC	CASSLDRLGVNEQFF
TRBV19	.	.	TRBJ2-4	TGTGCCAGTAGTATACGGCAGGGGTTAGCCAAAAACATTCAGTACTTC	CASSIRQGLAKNIQYF
TRBV30	.	.	TRBJ2-5	TGTGCCTGGAGTGTTAAGGAAGGGATCCAAGAGACCCAGTACTTC	CAWSVKEGIQETQYF
TRBV7-9	.	.	TRBJ1-4	TGTGCCAGCAGCATTACAGGAGCCACTAATGAAAAACTGTTTTTT	CASSITGATNEKLFF
TRBV27	.	.	TRBJ1-1	TGTGCCAGCACAAGTGGCGACCCCGGAAACTCTGAAGCTTTCTTT	CASTSGDPGNSEAFF
TRBV5-4	.	.	TRBJ2-2	TGTGCCAGCAGCTTAGGAGGGGGGAACACCGGGGAGCTGTTTTTT	CASSLGGGNTGELFF
TRBV6-1	TRBD1	few	TRBJ1-1	TGTGCCAGCAGTCTACAGGGGTACACTGAAGCTTTCTTT	CASSLQGYTEAFF
TRBV6-5	TRBD1	.	TRBJ2-7	TGTGCCAGCAGTTACGGAGGTAGGGGGCACGAGCAGTACTTC	CASSYGGRGHEQYF
TRBV6-1	.	.	TRBJ2-1	TGTGCCAGCAGTGAAATTGGCATACAAGGGAATGAGCAGTTCTTC	CASSEIGIQGNEQFF
TRBV2	.	.	TRBJ1-6	TGTGCCAGCAGTCGACAGAGGGGGGACTATAATTCACCCCTCCACTTT	CASSRQRGDYNSPLHF
TRBV6-4	.	once	TRBJ2-2	TGTGCCAGCAGTGTTAACGACGGGGACACCGGGGAGCTGTTTTTT	CASSVNDGDTGELFF
TRBV7-8	TRBD1	.	TRBJ1-1	TGTGCCAGCAGCTTAGTTGGGACAGGGAACACTGAAGCTTTCTTT	CASSLVGTGNTEAFF
TRBV11-1	TRBD1	few	TRBJ1-1	TGTGCCAGCAGCACCGGGACAGGCTATATGAACACTGAAGCTTTCTTT	CASSTGTGYMNTEAFF
TRBV7-3	.	once	TRBJ2-2	TGTGCCAGCAGCTTTCAGTCAACGAACACCGGGGAGCTGTTTTTT	CASSFQSTNTGELFF
TRBV6-5	.	once	TRBJ2-2	TGTGCCAGCAGTTACTCGAGGAGGACCGGGGAGCTGTTTTTT	CASSYSRRTGELFF
TRBV7-2	.	.	TRBJ2-7	TGTGCCAGCAGCCCAAGACCGATAGCATACGAGCAGTACTTC	CASSPRPIAYEQYF
TRBV6-4	TRBD2	few	TRBJ2-1	TGTGCCAGCAGTGACTCGACTAGCGGGGGGGATGAGCAGTTCTTC	CASSDSTSGGDEQFF
TRBV6-6	TRBD2	.	TRBJ2-5	TGTGCCAGCAGCAGGAGCGGGGAAGAGACCCAGTACTTC	CASSRSGEETQYF
TRBV7-3	.	.	TRBJ2-1	TGTGCCAGCAGCTTTGGCGCACTGGGGGATCGGAATGAGCAGTTCTTC	CASSFGALGDRNEQFF
TRBV25-1	.	few	TRBJ1-1	TGTGCCAGCAGTTCAGGGTACACTGAAGCTTTCTTT	CASSSGYTEAFF
TRBV2	TRBD1	.	TRBJ2-1	TGTGCCAGCAGTGGACTCTGGACAGGGGGAGACAATGAGCAGTTCTTC	CASSGLWTGGDNEQFF
TRBV5-1	.	.	TRBJ1-2	TGCGCCAGCAGCTTGGGCGTCTATGGCTACACCTTC	CASSLGVYGYTF
TRBV29-1	TRBD1	once	TRBJ1-2	TGCAGCTCTCGGACAGGGGCTGGGCTCGACTATGGCTACACCTTC	CSSRTGAGLDYGYTF
TRBV9	TRBD2	.	TRBJ2-3	TGTGCCAGCGGGGGACTAGCGGTGACAGATACGCAGTATTTT	CASGGLAVTDTQYF
TRBV27	.	few	TRBJ2-3	TGTGCCAGCAGTCGACGGGACGCCACAGATACGCAGTATTTT	CASSRRDATDTQYF
TRBV14	TRBD1	.	TRBJ2-1	TGTGCCAGCAGCTCGAGGACAGGGGCGAGGTACGGTGAGCAGTTCTTC	CASSSRTGARYGEQFF
TRBV9	.	once	TRBJ1-3	TGTGCCAGCAGCACAAATATAGGAAACACCATATATTTT	CASSTNIGNTIYF
TRBV30	.	.	TRBJ1-1	TGTGCCTGGAGCGCTATGAGGGACACTGAAGCTTTCTTT	CAWSAMRDTEAFF
TRBV10-2	.	.	TRBJ1-3	TGCGCCAGCAGTGGGCCCGGGACCTCTATTGGAAACACCATATATTTT	CASSGPGTSIGNTIYF
TRBV21-1	.	.	TRBJ1-2	TGTGCCAGCAGGGTCGGAAGAACTAACTATGGCTACACCTTC	CASRVGRTNYGYTF
TRBV5-5	.	.	TRBJ1-1	TGTGCCAGCAGCCGATCCATGAACACTGAAGCTTTCTTT	CASSRSMNTEAFF
TRBV9	.	.	TRBJ1-3	TGTGCCAGCAGCGCCTACAGGGATGCTGGAAACACCATATATTTT	CASSAYRDAGNTIYF
TRBV14	.	.	TRBJ2-1	TGTGCCAGCAGCCGCGAGAACAGCTACAATGAGCAGTTCTTC	CASSRENSYNEQFF
TRBV7-3	.	.	TRBJ2-1	TGTGCCAGCAGCTTAGAGGCGGTTAGGGGCTACAATGAGCAGTTCTTC	CASSLEAVRGYNEQFF
TRBV11-2	.	once	TRBJ1-4	TGTGCCAGCAGCTCCGGACGGAATGAAAAACTGTTTTTT	CASSSGRNEKLFF
TRBV5-5	TRBD2	.	TRBJ2-2	TGTGCCAGCAGCTTGGGACGCGGGAGGGACGGGGAGCTGTTTTTT	CASSLGRGRDGELFF
TRBV28	.	.	TRBJ1-5	TGTGCCAGCAGTTCCGCCGGGACATTAAATCAGCCCCAGCATTTT	CASSSAGTLNQPQHF
TRBV19	TRBD1	.	TRBJ1-4	TGTGCCAGTAGCATCGGGACAGGGGTAGGAAAACTGTTTTTT	CASSIGTGVGKLFF
TRBV30	TRBD1	few	TRBJ1-6	TGTGCCTGGACTCGGGACAGGGTGACACCCCTCCACTTT	CAWTRDRVTPLHF
TRBV30	TRBD1	.	TRBJ1-4	TGTGCCGGCCGGGACAGAACCCTTGCAACTAATGAAAAACTGTTTTTT	CAGRDRTLATNEKLFF
TRBV19	.	.	TRBJ1-5	TGTGCCAGTAGTACCGGGTCCAGAATTCAGCCCCAGCATTTT	CASSTGSRIQPQHF
TRBV6-4	.	.	TRBJ2-4	TGTGCCAGCAGCCCAGAAAAGGGGCGGAACATTCAGTACTTC	CASSPEKGRNIQYF